The 23 T cell receptor beta chains reported below all come from one sample, sequenced in a study of PD-1 blockade in mismatch repair-deficient tumors. Here immunoSEQ multiplex PCR was the method, and the copy in TCRdb shows in-frame clones only, minus some. The sample has about 40,000 clones, 79% seen once. Sequencing was performed on peripheral blood, taken 4 weeks after starting pembrolizumab. These receptors originate from an adult with mismatch repair-deficient cancer.

The chain joins TRBV5-4 to TRBJ1-2; 7 bases fit TRBD1. The CDR3 covers 16 residues. CDR1 and CDR2 from the germline V gene are SGHNT and YYREEE (reference sequence). The V segment lost 0 bases and the J segment 6 bases; nucleotides outside the gene matches: 11. The CDR3 sequence: CASSLGRAGGRNGYTF. DNA for the CDR3: TGTGCCAGCAGCTTGGGTCGGGCAGGGGGTCGAAATGGCTACACCTTC.

The chain links TRBV18 to TRBJ1-1; D is ambiguous. Germline-derived CDR1 and CDR2 are KGHSH and LQKENI. V lost 3 bases and J 4 bases, leaving 12 bases between the germline ends. This CDR3 contains 14 residues. CDR3 coding DNA: TGTGCCAGCTCACCCCTCAAGGGAGTCACTGAAGCTTTCTTT. As protein: CASSPLKGVTEAFF.

The chain recombines TRBV11-3 with TRBJ2-2, with D unclear. V gave up 5 bases and J gave up 10 bases, with 17 bases separating them. Germline V gene sequence: CDR1 SGHNT, CDR2 YENEEA. The CDR3 is 14 amino acids. This CDR3 is CASSHDWRGEELFF. The CDR3 DNA reads as TGTGCCAGCAGCCACGACTGGAGAGGCGAGGAGCTGTTTTTT. Supplemented by reference TRBV11-3 and TRBJ2-2, the full variable domain reads EAGVVQSPRYKIIEKKQPVAFWCNPISGHNTLYWYLQNLGQGPELLIRYENEEAVDDSQLPKDRFSAERLKGVDSTLKIQPAELGDSAVYLCASSHDWRGEELFFGEGSRLTVL.

The V and J genes are TRBV6-1 and TRBJ1-2; no firm D call. Germline lookup yields CDR1 MNHNS and CDR2 SASEGT. V was clipped by 1 base and J by 8 bases, with 11 bases between them. The CDR3 is made up of 13 amino acids. The CDR3 sequence is CASSEVRSRGYTF. The CDR3 DNA sequence: TGTGCCAGCAGTGAAGTTAGGTCGCGGGGCTACACCTTC.

The J gene is TRBJ1-2, the V gene TRBV9; D might be TRBD1 (6 bases). Germline CDR1 and CDR2: SGDLS and YYNGEE. The CDR3 covers 14 residues. Trimming left V 1 base short and J 6 bases short, with 13 bases between. The CDR3 here is CASSVQGRANGYTF. DNA for the CDR3: TGTGCCAGCAGCGTACAGGGGCGCGCGAATGGCTACACCTTC.

The CDR3 protein is CASSDRNFYEQYF. CDR3 in DNA: TGTGCCAGCAGTGACAGGAATTTCTACGAGCAGTACTTC. The chain employs TRBV6-6 and TRBJ2-7; perhaps TRBD1 as D (6 bases). Germline values: CDR1 MNHNY, CDR2 SVGAGI (reference sequence). This CDR3 comprises 13 residues. The ends were cut back, 5 bases at V and 3 bases at J, with 11 bases in the middle.

The chain recombines TRBV19 with TRBJ2-2; D possibly uses TRBD1 or TRBD2 (6 bases each). This CDR3 is 14 amino acids long. Trimming took off 6 bases at V and 3 bases at J, with 11 bases between the two ends. Germline V CDR1 and CDR2: LNHDA, SQIVND (reference sequence). The CDR3 region is CASSKGGYTGELFF. CDR3 DNA sequence: TGTGCCAGTAGCAAGGGGGGCTACACCGGGGAGCTGTTTTTT.

This chain links TRBV4-1 with TRBJ1-1, with D hard to call. The CDR3 spans 16 residues. The germline V gene has CDR1 MGHRA and CDR2 YSYEKL. V shed 0 bases and J shed 0 bases, with 11 bases lying between them. The CDR3 protein is CASSQDERPLNTEAFF. DNA for the CDR3: TGCGCCAGCAGCCAAGATGAGAGACCCTTGAACACTGAAGCTTTCTTT.

This clone has just one count. The chain carries TRBV28 and TRBJ2-5, with D possibly being TRBD2 (5 bases). V lost 8 bases to trimming and J lost 2 bases, with 9 bases between them. Germline CDR1 MDHEN, CDR2 SYDVKM. The CDR3 is made up of 12 amino acids. CDR3 bases: TGTGCCAGCGAGGGTTCACAAGAGACCCAGTACTTC. The encoded protein is CASEGSQETQYF.

The chain is built from TRBV28 and TRBJ1-2, with D unclear. Germline assignment: CDR1 MDHEN and CDR2 SYDVKM. The CDR3 has 15 amino acids. The germline V and J ends were trimmed by 2 bases and 1 base, with 11 bases remaining between them. The CDR3: CASSLNPPSNYGYTF. The CDR3 coding sequence is TGTGCCAGCAGTTTAAATCCACCCAGTAACTATGGCTACACCTTC.

The chain combines TRBV2 with TRBJ2-1; perhaps TRBD2 as D (6 bases). The germline V gene has CDR1 SNHLY and CDR2 FYNNEI. This CDR3 is 13 amino acids long. Deletions cut 8 bases from V and 9 bases from J, with 17 bases between. The CDR3 loop is CASSPGGVGEQFF. CDR3 DNA sequence: TGTGCCAGCTCCCCCGGGGGTGTTGGTGAGCAGTTCTTC.

This chain uses TRBV4-3 with TRBJ1-2; 8 positions agree with TRBD1. With 4 bases clipped from V and 8 bases from J, the junction kept 9 bases outside the gene matches. The CDR3 sequence is 14 residues long. The germline gives CDR1 LGHNA, CDR2 YSLEER. The CDR3 spells CASSRDRWGSGYTF. The CDR3 coding sequence is TGCGCCAGCAGCCGGGACAGGTGGGGTTCCGGCTACACCTTC.

By frequency in the sample, this clone is medium-sized. The V gene is TRBV5-6, the J gene TRBJ1-3; D gene uncertain. CDR1 and CDR2 (germline): SGHDT, YYEEEE. The CDR3 covers 15 residues. Between the trimmed V and J ends, which lost 3 bases and 0 bases, there was a span of 10 bases. CDR3 bases: TGTGCCAGCAGCTCGAGGGAGTTCTCTGGAAACACCATATATTTT. Its protein is CASSSREFSGNTIYF.

This sequence joins TRBV9 and TRBJ2-2, with D maybe TRBD2 (6 bases). The germline CDR1 and CDR2 sequences are SGDLS and YYNGEE. The CDR3 is made up of 16 amino acids. V gave up 0 bases and J gave up 0 bases, with 9 bases separating them. For the CDR3, the DNA is TGTGCCAGCAGCGTAGGTGGAGGGACGAACACCGGGGAGCTGTTTTTT. This sequence encodes CASSVGGGTNTGELFF.

The chain recombines TRBV27 with TRBJ1-5; D is undetermined. Trimming stripped 1 base from V and 3 bases from J, with 16 bases between. CDR1 and CDR2 (germline): MNHEY, SMNVEV (reference sequence). This CDR3 has 17 amino acids. The CDR3, as DNA: TGTGCCAGCAGTTTATACTTCTCCGAGACTGTCAATCAGCCCCAGCATTTT. It codes for CASSLYFSETVNQPQHF.

The chain uses TRBV25-1 and TRBJ2-1; 9 bases match TRBD2. This CDR3 comprises 16 residues. The V gene's germline CDR1 is MGHDK and CDR2 SYGVNS. V gave up 6 bases and J gave up 7 bases; unmatched junction bases: 13. This CDR3 reads CASSPPRLAGKNEQFF. The CDR3 DNA follows: TGTGCCAGCAGCCCGCCTAGGCTAGCGGGAAAGAATGAGCAGTTCTTC.

CDR3 region: CSVETDQSYEQYF. CDR3 bases: TGCAGCGTTGAAACGGACCAGTCCTACGAGCAGTACTTC. The chain links TRBV29-1 to TRBJ2-7; D is uncertain. The germline V gene encodes CDR1 SQVTM and CDR2 ANQGSEA. The CDR3 length is 13 residues. The V end lost 2 bases, the J end lost 1 base, and 9 bases lay between the germline ends.

The gene calls are TRBV2 and TRBJ2-7, with D possibly TRBD2 on 6 matching bases. CDR3 length equals 14 residues. Between the trimmed V and J ends, which lost 4 bases and 2 bases, there was a span of 12 bases. Germline CDR1 SNHLY, CDR2 FYNNEI. The CDR3 loop is CASSVGGTTYEQYF. CDR3 in DNA: TGTGCCAGCAGTGTGGGCGGGACCACCTACGAGCAGTACTTC.

This clone was recorded once. The CDR3 DNA follows: TGTGCTAGTGGTGACGGTATCACCGGGGAGCTGTTTTTT. Amino acids: CASGDGITGELFF. The genes are TRBV12-5 and TRBJ2-2; D not resolved. The germline V and J ends were trimmed by 5 bases and 4 bases, with 8 bases remaining between them. Germline V lookup: CDR1 LGHNT, CDR2 FRNRAP. This CDR3 has 13 amino acids.

The chain couples TRBV7-3 to TRBJ2-5, with D maybe TRBD1 (6 bases). V lost 8 bases to trimming and J lost 1 base, with 11 bases between them. Germline assignment: CDR1 SGHTA and CDR2 FQGTGA. The CDR3 is made up of 13 amino acids. The CDR3 DNA reads TGTGCCAGCGCCAGGACAGCCCAAGAGACCCAGTACTTC. It codes for CASARTAQETQYF. Using reference TRBV7-3 and TRBJ2-5 for the parts outside the CDR3, the full variable domain is GAGVSQTPSNKVTEKGKYVELRCDPISGHTALYWYRQSLGQGPEFLIYFQGTGAADDSGLPNDRFFAVRPEGSVSTLKIQRTERGDSAVYLCASARTAQETQYFGPGTRLLVL.

The chain has TRBV7-2 and TRBJ2-3; 8 nucleotides align to TRBD2. The CDR3 is 18 amino acids. With V trimmed by 5 bases and J by 0 bases, 13 bases remained unmatched. The germline CDR1 and CDR2 sequences are SGHTA and FQGNSA. The CDR3 reads CASSPARQSGGSTDTQYF. CDR3 DNA sequence: TGTGCCAGCAGCCCAGCTCGACAGAGCGGGGGTAGCACAGATACGCAGTATTTT.

V usage is TRBV4-2 and J usage is TRBJ2-3; possibly TRBD2 for D (5 bases). Germline CDR1 is LGHNA and CDR2 is YNFKEQ. The CDR3 length is 15 residues. V was trimmed by 3 bases and J by 6 bases, leaving 16 bases between them. The DNA for the CDR3 is TGTGCCAGCAGCCACAAGCCCCCCCCGGGGGATACGCAGTATTTT. The encoded protein is CASSHKPPPGDTQYF.

The chain links TRBV25-1 to TRBJ2-7, with TRBD1 matching 8 bases. The CDR3 consists of 12 residues. The V segment lost 4 bases and the J segment 4 bases; nucleotides outside the gene matches: 0. The germline V gene has CDR1 MGHDK and CDR2 SYGVNS. The CDR3 DNA reads as TGTGCCAGCAGTGGACAGGGGTACGAGCAGTACTTC. Translated, it gives CASSGQGYEQYF.